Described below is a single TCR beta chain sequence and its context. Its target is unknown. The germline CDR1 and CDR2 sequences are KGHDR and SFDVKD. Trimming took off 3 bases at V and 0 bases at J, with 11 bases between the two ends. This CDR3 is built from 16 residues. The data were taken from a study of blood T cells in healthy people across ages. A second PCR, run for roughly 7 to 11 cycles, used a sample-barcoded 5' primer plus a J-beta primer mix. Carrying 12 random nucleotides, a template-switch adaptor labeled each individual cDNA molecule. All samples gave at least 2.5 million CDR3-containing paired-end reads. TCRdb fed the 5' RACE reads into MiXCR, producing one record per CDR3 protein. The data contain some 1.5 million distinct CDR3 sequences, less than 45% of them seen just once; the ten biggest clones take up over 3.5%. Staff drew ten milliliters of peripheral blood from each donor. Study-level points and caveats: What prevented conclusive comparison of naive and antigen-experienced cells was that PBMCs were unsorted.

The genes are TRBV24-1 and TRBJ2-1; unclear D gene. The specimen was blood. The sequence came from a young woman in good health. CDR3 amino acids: CATSDGPGSSYNEQFF. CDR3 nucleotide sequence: TGTGCCACCAGTGATGGGCCGGGTTCCTCCTACAATGAGCAGTTCTTC.